The 30 T cell receptor beta chains listed next were all sequenced from one sample in a study of control samples from healthy donors and cancer patients. Some clones are missing from TCRdb's copy, which holds only in-frame ones; the method was immunoSEQ multiplex PCR. The sample holds 150,000 to 200,000 clones, 94% seen once. Source material: blood. These TCRs come from a woman under 30 in good health.

Only one count was recorded for this clone. The chain couples TRBV15 to TRBJ1-1; a possible D gene is TRBD1 (5 bases). Trimming left V 2 bases short and J 0 bases short, with 13 bases between. Germline CDR1 and CDR2: LNHNV and YYDKDF (reference sequence). This CDR3 contains 16 residues. The CDR3 reads CATSRKKTVMNTEAFF. CDR3 nucleotide sequence: TGTGCCACCAGCAGAAAGAAGACAGTCATGAACACTGAAGCTTTCTTT.

The chain has TRBV5-1 and TRBJ1-1, with a possible D match to TRBD1 (6 bases). This CDR3 has 13 amino acids. Germline V gene lookup returns CDR1 SGHRS and CDR2 YFSETQ. Trimming pared 0 bases from V and 6 bases from J, leaving 9 bases between. The DNA of the CDR3 is TGCGCCAGCAGCTTGGTACCAGGGGCTGAAGCTTTCTTT. Its translation: CASSLVPGAEAFF.

The chain couples TRBV7-3 to TRBJ2-7, with D possibly matching TRBD1 (6 bases). Germline V gene sequence: CDR1 SGHTA, CDR2 FQGTGA. This CDR3 spans 13 amino acids. V was cut by 2 bases and J by 7 bases, with 12 bases left in between. The CDR3 here is CASSLVLGGEQYF. CDR3 sequence (DNA): TGTGCCAGCAGCTTAGTCCTAGGGGGAGAGCAGTACTTC.

This chain joins TRBV5-1 and TRBJ2-3, with 8 bases fitting TRBD2. Looked up from germline, CDR1 is SGHRS and CDR2 is YFSETQ. V trimming: 0 bases; J trimming: 5 bases; junction bases outside the gene matches: 8. CDR3 length equals 16 residues. The CDR3 region has the DNA TGCGCCAGCAGCTTGGGGGTAGCGGGGCGAATAGATACGCAGTATTTT. Protein product: CASSLGVAGRIDTQYF.

The V gene is TRBV18, the J gene TRBJ1-1; possibly TRBD1 for D (5 bases). Looked up from germline, CDR1 is KGHSH and CDR2 is LQKENI. This CDR3 comprises 14 residues. Trimming pared 6 bases from V and 4 bases from J, leaving 15 bases between. The CDR3 DNA reads TGTGCCAGCTCGCCAATAGTCGGGGGCACTGAAGCTTTCTTT. As protein: CASSPIVGGTEAFF.

The V and J genes are TRBV6-5 and TRBJ2-1; TRBD1 is a possible D gene (5 bases). The CDR3 spans 15 residues. From germline, CDR1 is MNHEY and CDR2 SVGAGI. Trimming stripped 4 bases from V and 1 base from J, with 11 bases between. For the CDR3, the DNA is TGTGCCAGCAGTTCTCACAGGCTATCCTACAATGAGCAGTTCTTC. Translating gives CASSSHRLSYNEQFF.

The genes are TRBV10-1 and TRBJ2-5; maybe TRBD1 (6 bases). The CDR3 spans 16 residues. Per germline, CDR1 WNHNN and CDR2 SYGVQD (reference sequence). With 3 bases removed from V and 7 bases from J, the gap between germline ends came to 21 bases. CDR3 sequence reads: CASSEWTSGAEGTQYF. CDR3 in DNA: TGCGCCAGCAGTGAATGGACGTCAGGGGCAGAGGGGACCCAGTACTTC.

CDR3 in amino acids: CASSRGNLGTGELFF. The CDR3 DNA reads TGTGCCAGTAGTAGAGGGAATTTGGGCACCGGGGAGCTGTTTTTT. This rearrangement joins TRBV19 to TRBJ2-2; D may be TRBD2 (5 bases). Per germline, CDR1 LNHDA and CDR2 SQIVND (reference sequence). V lost 4 bases and J lost 4, with 13 bases in between. This CDR3 is 15 amino acids long.

The chain is built from TRBV3-1 (or the pseudogene TRBV3-2) and TRBJ1-1; 8 bases line up with TRBD1. This CDR3 has 15 amino acids. Germline V gene lookup returns CDR1 LGHDT and CDR2 YNNKEL (reference sequence). J was trimmed by 4 bases and V by 3 bases; bases with no gene match: 7. CDR3 amino acids: CASSQRGQDLTEAFF. The DNA of the CDR3 is TGTGCCAGCAGCCAGCGGGGACAGGATCTCACTGAAGCTTTCTTT.

V usage is TRBV7-2 and J usage is TRBJ1-2; D is uncertain. The CDR3 consists of 13 residues. Trimming cost V 1 base and J 6 bases, with 9 bases left between them. Germline V gene lookup returns CDR1 SGHTA and CDR2 FQGNSA. CDR3 sequence: CASSLGRFDGYTF. CDR3 DNA: TGTGCCAGCAGCTTAGGAAGATTCGATGGCTACACCTTC. The full variable domain, in which reference TRBV7-2 and TRBJ1-2 provide the parts outside the CDR3, is GAGVSQSPSNKVTEKGKDVELRCDPISGHTALYWYRQSLGQGLEFLIYFQGNSAPDKSGLPSDRFSAERTGGSVSTLTIQRTQQEDSAVYLCASSLGRFDGYTFGSGTRLTVV.

The rearrangement uses TRBV19 and TRBJ1-5; D uncertain. The germline CDR1 and CDR2 sequences are LNHDA and SQIVND (reference sequence). The CDR3 length is 14 residues. V lost 5 bases and J 6 bases, leaving 14 bases between the germline ends. CDR3 in DNA: TGTGCCAGTAGTTTCGGGCCGGGTGCTCAGCCCCAGCATTTT. Its protein is CASSFGPGAQPQHF.

This chain connects TRBV6-2 or TRBV6-3 to TRBJ1-2; 7 bases map to TRBD1. V shed 6 bases and J 4 bases; nucleotides not matched to a gene: 8. The CDR3 consists of 14 residues. The germline V gene has CDR1 MNHEY and CDR2 SVGEGT. CDR3 amino acids: CASSRGQPFYGYTF. Here the CDR3 DNA reads TGTGCCAGCAGCCGGGGACAGCCTTTCTATGGCTACACCTTC.

The V and J genes are TRBV18 and TRBJ1-2, with TRBD1 as a possible D gene (6 bases). Germline CDR1 reads KGHSH; CDR2 reads LQKENI. V lost 3 bases and J lost 8, with 13 bases in between. CDR3 size: 13 residues. The CDR3 sequence: CASSPLGQSGYTF. The CDR3 bases are TGTGCCAGCTCACCCCTTGGACAGTCCGGCTACACCTTC.

The V gene is TRBV11-3, the J gene TRBJ2-7; tentatively, D is TRBD2 (6 bases). Trimming cost V 1 base and J 4 bases, with 14 bases left between them. Germline V gene data show CDR1 as SGHNT and CDR2 as YENEEA. The CDR3 runs 15 residues. CDR3 in amino acids: CASSLVGRDWYEQYF. CDR3 sequence (DNA): TGTGCCAGCAGCTTAGTGGGAAGGGACTGGTACGAGCAGTACTTC.

This sequence joins TRBV2 and TRBJ2-5; 7 bases map to TRBD2. CDR3 size: 14 residues. Germline loops: CDR1 SNHLY, CDR2 FYNNEI. V gave up 6 bases and J gave up 5 bases; unmatched junction bases: 9. The DNA of the CDR3 is TGTGCCAGCAGCGCGGGAGAGTGGGGGGAGACCCAGTACTTC. It is translated as CASSAGEWGETQYF.

This clone was found once. The chain has TRBV6-2 or TRBV6-3 and TRBJ1-5; no reliable D call. V was clipped by 4 bases and J by 3 bases, with 19 bases between them. CDR3 length: 17 amino acids. Germline-derived CDR1 and CDR2 are MNHEY and SVGEGT. CDR3 protein: CASSFGIAFFSNQPQHF. For the CDR3, the DNA is TGTGCCAGCAGTTTCGGAATCGCTTTCTTTTCCAATCAGCCCCAGCATTTT.

The genes are TRBV12-3 or TRBV12-4 and TRBJ2-7; D ambiguous. V lost 1 base, J lost 5 bases, and 9 bases lay in between. The CDR3 spans 13 residues. The CDR3 bases are TGTGCCAGCAGTTTAGTGTCAAGGGACGAGCAGTACTTC. Its translation is CASSLVSRDEQYF.

This clone was seen a handful of times. The chain joins TRBV7-2 to TRBJ2-2; 8 bases agree with TRBD1. Germline CDR1 reads SGHTA; CDR2 reads FQGNSA. J was trimmed by 4 bases and V by 3 bases; bases with no gene match: 4. The CDR3 is 15 amino acids. The CDR3 nucleotides are TGTGCCAGCAGCTTCGACGGGACAGGCACCGGGGAGCTGTTTTTT. It yields the protein CASSFDGTGTGELFF.

The chain uses TRBV6-6 and TRBJ1-4; D possibly corresponds to TRBD1 (5 bases). Trimming shortened V by 2 bases and J by 0 bases, and 10 bases separated the two germline ends. In germline, CDR1 is MNHNY, CDR2 SVGAGI (reference sequence). There are 16 residues in the CDR3. CDR3 sequence reads: CASSYPTGSTNEKLFF. CDR3 DNA: TGTGCCAGCAGTTACCCAACAGGATCAACTAATGAAAAACTGTTTTTT.

The V and J genes are TRBV5-1 and TRBJ1-3, with D uncertain. This CDR3 spans 15 amino acids. CDR1 SGHRS and CDR2 YFSETQ come from the germline V gene. Trimming stripped 3 bases from V and 0 bases from J, with 10 bases between. The CDR3 DNA sequence: TGCGCCAGCAGCTCCCGACCGAGCTCTGGAAACACCATATATTTT. It encodes CASSSRPSSGNTIYF.

The chain has TRBV5-4 and TRBJ2-3; TRBD2 matches 8 bases. The CDR3 totals 14 residues. The germline CDR1 and CDR2 sequences are SGHNT and YYREEE (reference sequence). The ends lost 4 bases at V and 5 bases at J; junction bases unmatched: 6. The CDR3 sequence: CASSPRAGEDTQYF. In DNA form, the CDR3 reads TGTGCCAGCAGCCCAAGAGCGGGAGAAGATACGCAGTATTTT.

The chain has TRBV10-1 and TRBJ2-3; the D gene is possibly TRBD2 (5 bases). In germline, CDR1 is WNHNN, CDR2 SYGVQD (reference sequence). This CDR3 region has 12 residues. Trimming removed 1 base from V and 10 bases from J, with 9 bases in between. The CDR3 here is CASSEWGVAQYF. CDR3 nucleotides: TGCGCCAGCAGTGAGTGGGGAGTAGCGCAGTATTTT.

This clone was seen just once. The chain is built from TRBV5-1 and TRBJ1-1, with D unclear. This CDR3 has 15 residues. Per germline, CDR1 SGHRS and CDR2 YFSETQ. Trimming removed 5 bases from V and 3 bases from J, with 17 bases in between. The CDR3 loop reads CASSFTPGRDTEAFF. DNA of the CDR3: TGCGCCAGCAGTTTTACTCCGGGTCGCGACACTGAAGCTTTCTTT.

The chain couples TRBV6-5 to TRBJ1-6; 8 bases agree with TRBD1. CDR3 length: 16 amino acids. J was trimmed by 2 bases and V by 2 bases; bases with no gene match: 2. Germline assignment: CDR1 MNHEY and CDR2 SVGAGI. The CDR3 nucleotides read TGTGCCAGCAGTTACCAGGGGGCCGCCTATAATTCACCCCTCCACTTT. Encoded protein: CASSYQGAAYNSPLHF.

This sequence joins TRBV11-1 and TRBJ2-5; perhaps D is TRBD1 or TRBD2 (5 bases each). Trimming shortened V by 4 bases and J by 2 bases, and 11 bases separated the two germline ends. Per the germline V gene, CDR1 is SGHAT and CDR2 is FQDESV (reference sequence). CDR3 length: 14 residues. Here the CDR3 DNA reads TGTGCCAGCAGCTCCGGGACCCAGCAAGAGACCCAGTACTTC. Translating gives CASSSGTQQETQYF.

V and J are TRBV3-1 (or the pseudogene TRBV3-2) and TRBJ1-6; D uncertain. The CDR3 sequence is 14 residues long. Germline V gene sequence: CDR1 LGHDT, CDR2 YNNKEL (reference sequence). V lost 4 bases and J lost 7, with 11 bases in between. In nucleotides, the CDR3 is TGTGCCAGCAGCCGTGGCGGAATAAATTCACCCCTCCACTTT. As protein: CASSRGGINSPLHF.

The chain couples TRBV7-9 to TRBJ1-4, with 7 bases fitting TRBD1. Germline V CDR1 and CDR2: SEHNR, FQNEAQ (reference sequence). V dropped 4 bases and J dropped 8; count of bases not matched to a gene: 7. CDR3 length: 14 residues. The CDR3 region is CASSSQGRNEKLFF. The CDR3 coding sequence is TGTGCCAGCAGCTCACAGGGGAGAAACGAAAAACTGTTTTTT.

The rearrangement uses TRBV9 and TRBJ2-5; TRBD1 aligns across 10 bases. The germline CDR1 and CDR2 sequences are SGDLS and YYNGEE. The CDR3 consists of 16 residues. After removal of 4 bases from V and 5 bases from J, the junction contained 11 bases not matched to a gene. CDR3 loop: CASSSTGTGVRETQYF. The CDR3 DNA is TGTGCCAGCAGCTCCACCGGGACAGGGGTAAGGGAGACCCAGTACTTC.

The chain employs TRBV27 and TRBJ2-1, with D uncertain. The CDR3 extends over 13 amino acids. Trimming took off 4 bases at V and 6 bases at J, with 10 bases between the two ends. Looked up from germline, CDR1 is MNHEY and CDR2 is SMNVEV (reference sequence). CDR3 amino acids: CASSSPVGNEQFF. The CDR3 region has the DNA TGTGCCAGCAGTTCCCCAGTAGGCAATGAGCAGTTCTTC.

This chain connects TRBV15 to TRBJ2-7; TRBD1 matches at 8 bases. The germline gives CDR1 LNHNV, CDR2 YYDKDF (reference sequence). V dropped 4 bases and J dropped 4; count of bases not matched to a gene: 15. The CDR3 spans 17 residues. CDR3 in DNA: TGTGCCACCAGCACTTACCTCGGACAGGGAAAGGGGTACGAGCAGTACTTC. Protein sequence: CATSTYLGQGKGYEQYF.